This T cell receptor beta chain is drawn from a study of blood T cell repertoires in COVID-19. Looking at the study overall: Samples taken during acute and convalescent COVID-19 were collected in the United States, Italy and Spain.

TCRdb's copy holds only in-frame clones and misses some; the assay was immunoSEQ multiplex PCR. Of approximately 94,000 clones in the sample, roughly 79% were seen once. Losses at the gene ends were 5 bases for V and 6 bases for J; bases not matched to a gene: 7. The CDR3 consists of 13 residues. The germline V gene encodes CDR1 SGHAT and CDR2 FQNNGV. This clone appeared a single time. Input material: peripheral blood. The chain couples TRBV11-2 to TRBJ2-7, with 7 nucleotides matching TRBD1. This TCR derives from a man between 65 and 79 years old with active or convalescent COVID-19. This chain's CDR3 is CASSPGQVGEQYF. CDR3 DNA sequence: TGTGCCAGCAGCCCTGGACAGGTTGGCGAGCAGTACTTC.